These T cell receptor beta chains were read from a single sample in a study of identical twins. TCRdb re-called the 5' RACE reads with MiXCR, one entry per CDR3 protein. The table shows roughly 690,000 distinct CDR3 sequences, with around 6% occurring only once. Sequencing was performed on naive T cells sorted from blood. All receptors derive from a man aged 18 to 29 in good health. Both conserved end residues are part of each CDR3. The D gene is left open where the match is weak. Clone size is shown for a subset of rows, as once, few, many or a class of expanded clone.

D gene	V gene	CDR3 length	J gene	clone size	CDR3 protein	CDR3 DNA
NA	TRBV7-8	15	TRBJ2-1	many	CASSLARTANNEQFF	TGTGCCAGCAGCTTAGCCAGGACAGCGAACAATGAGCAGTTCTTC
NA	TRBV30	13	TRBJ2-7	NA	CAWSLQGPHEQYF	TGTGCCTGGAGTTTACAGGGACCCCACGAGCAGTACTTC
TRBD2	TRBV19	16	TRBJ2-1	once	CASSIGGTSGRNEQFF	TGTGCCAGTAGTATAGGGGGGACTAGCGGGAGGAATGAGCAGTTCTTC
NA	TRBV18	15	TRBJ2-1	few	CASSSDVSSYNEQFF	TGTGCCAGCTCATCGGACGTAAGCTCCTACAATGAGCAGTTCTTC
NA	TRBV20-1	13	TRBJ1-4	many	CSARTVLNEKLFF	TGCAGTGCCAGGACAGTGCTTAATGAAAAACTGTTTTTT
TRBD1	TRBV4-3	15	TRBJ2-3	many	CASSQQGVRTDTQYF	TGCGCCAGCAGTCAACAGGGGGTACGCACAGATACGCAGTATTTT
NA	TRBV3-1	13	TRBJ2-1	many	CASSQHYYNEQFF	TGTGCCAGCAGCCAACACTATTACAATGAGCAGTTCTTC
NA	TRBV7-2	13	TRBJ2-3	many	CASSPKGEDTQYF	TGTGCCAGCAGCCCTAAGGGGGAGGATACGCAGTATTTT
NA	TRBV6-1	13	TRBJ2-5	few	CAVKKEIRETQYF	TGTGCCGTCAAAAAGGAAATTAGAGAGACCCAGTACTTC
NA	TRBV6-5	15	TRBJ2-2	NA	CASSYKGSATGELFF	TGTGCCAGCAGTTACAAGGGGTCCGCCACCGGGGAGCTGTTTTTT
NA	TRBV4-3	13	TRBJ2-7	many	CASSQGTAFEQYF	TGCGCCAGCAGCCAAGGGACTGCTTTTGAGCAGTACTTC
TRBD2	TRBV20-1	15	TRBJ2-3	many	CSSQNSGSNTDTQYF	TGCAGTTCTCAAAACAGCGGGAGTAACACAGATACGCAGTATTTT
NA	TRBV12-5	16	TRBJ2-1	many	CASGSDQNVSYNEQFF	TGTGCTAGTGGTTCTGATCAGAACGTCTCCTACAATGAGCAGTTCTTC
NA	TRBV30	13	TRBJ2-4	few	CAWRGGARNIQYF	TGTGCCTGGAGGGGTGGGGCGCGAAACATTCAGTACTTC
NA	TRBV7-2	14	TRBJ2-7	few	CASSSGRVSYEQYF	TGTGCCAGCAGCTCGGGAAGGGTCTCCTACGAGCAGTACTTC
NA	TRBV30	12	TRBJ2-5	NA	CAWGRTQETQYF	TGTGCCTGGGGACGAACCCAAGAGACCCAGTACTTC
TRBD1	TRBV28	15	TRBJ2-2	many	CASRRKQGPTGELFF	TGTGCCAGCAGAAGAAAACAGGGGCCCACCGGGGAGCTGTTTTTT
TRBD2	TRBV4-1	17	TRBJ2-3	NA	CASSQGLAGSLSSTQYF	TGCGCCAGCAGCCAAGGACTAGCGGGTTCTTTGTCATCTACGCAGTATTTT
NA	TRBV7-2	13	TRBJ2-7	NA	CASSTTGSYEQYF	TGTGCCAGCAGCACGACAGGTTCCTACGAGCAGTACTTC
NA	TRBV4-2	16	TRBJ2-4	few	CASSQETTLLGNIQYF	TGTGCCAGCAGCCAAGAGACTACCCTCCTGGGGAACATTCAGTACTTC
NA	TRBV5-1	15	TRBJ2-7	few	CASSLVWGARDEQYF	TGCGCCAGCAGCTTGGTGTGGGGGGCGCGTGACGAGCAGTACTTC
NA	TRBV5-1	14	TRBJ2-5	many	CASSLAGALETQYF	TGCGCCAGCAGCTTGGCTGGGGCCCTAGAGACCCAGTACTTC
NA	TRBV3-1	12	TRBJ2-1	many	CASSQVGGPQFF	TGTGCCAGCAGCCAAGTAGGAGGCCCTCAGTTCTTC
NA	TRBV15	12	TRBJ2-1	many	CATSSEGNEQFF	TGTGCCACCAGCAGTGAAGGTAATGAGCAGTTCTTC
TRBD1	TRBV12-3/TRBV12-4	15	TRBJ1-5	many	CASSEQGASNQPQHF	TGTGCCAGCAGCGAACAGGGGGCAAGCAATCAGCCCCAGCATTTT
NA	TRBV7-9	14	TRBJ2-7	NA	CASSPSPENYEQYF	TGTGCCAGCAGCCCGTCCCCTGAAAACTACGAGCAGTACTTC
TRBD2	TRBV7-2	16	TRBJ2-1	many	CASSSTSGRVQDEQFF	TGTGCCAGCAGCTCGACTAGCGGGAGGGTACAAGATGAGCAGTTCTTC
NA	TRBV18	15	TRBJ1-5	NA	CASSPGRTSNQPQHF	TGTGCCAGCTCACCGGGACGGACTAGCAATCAGCCCCAGCATTTT
TRBD2	TRBV29-1	15	TRBJ2-1	many	CSVDGTSGRYNEQFF	TGCAGCGTTGATGGGACTAGCGGGAGGTACAATGAGCAGTTCTTC
TRBD2	TRBV18	15	TRBJ2-5	few	CASSYELAAQETQYF	TGTGCCAGCTCATATGAACTAGCGGCACAAGAGACCCAGTACTTC
NA	TRBV6-2/TRBV6-3	15	TRBJ2-7	many	CASSYSLAVSYEQYF	TGTGCCAGCAGTTACTCATTAGCGGTCTCCTACGAGCAGTACTTC
NA	TRBV5-5	14	TRBJ1-5	many	CASQRLMGNQPQHF	TGTGCCAGTCAGAGGTTAATGGGCAATCAGCCCCAGCATTTT
NA	TRBV12-3/TRBV12-4	13	TRBJ2-1	many	CASSLLDPHEQFF	TGTGCCAGCAGCTTACTCGACCCCCATGAGCAGTTCTTC
TRBD1	TRBV4-3	17	TRBJ1-2	many	CASSQDRLGQGGYGYTF	TGCGCCAGCAGCCAAGATCGGTTGGGACAGGGCGGCTATGGCTACACCTTC
NA	TRBV3-1	15	TRBJ2-1	many	CASSQEMSSYNEQFF	TGTGCCAGCAGCCAAGAGATGAGCTCCTACAATGAGCAGTTCTTC
NA	TRBV20-1	14	TRBJ2-5	many	CSARDEGAGETQYF	TGCAGTGCTAGAGATGAGGGGGCGGGGGAGACCCAGTACTTC
NA	TRBV5-1	14	TRBJ1-5	many	CASSLDDRRQPQHF	TGCGCCAGCAGCTTGGATGACAGGAGGCAGCCCCAGCATTTT